This T cell receptor beta chain comes out of a study of blood T cells in healthy people across ages. The length of the CDR3 is 15 residues. Germline CDR1 SEHNR, CDR2 FQNEAQ (reference sequence). The V gene lost 3 bases and the J gene lost 2 bases, with 10 bases spanning the gap. The use of a sample-barcoded 5' primer and a J-beta primer mix characterized a second PCR of roughly 7 to 11 cycles. Each CDR3 protein is one row after TCRdb ran MiXCR on the 5' RACE reads. The sample includes over 1,300,000 distinct CDR3 sequences, around 59% of them seen just once. The chain joins TRBV7-9 to TRBJ1-4, with D maybe TRBD1 (6 bases). Sequencing input: blood. This TCR was sampled from a man between 18 and 35 years old in good health. Written as DNA, the CDR3 is TGTGCCAGCAGCTTCGGACAGCCTACTAATGAAAAACTGTTTTTT. The encoded protein is CASSFGQPTNEKLFF.